This is a list of T cell receptor beta chains from one sample in a study of T cells after yellow fever vaccination. TCRdb passed the 5' RACE reads through MiXCR, listing each CDR3 protein once. Counted here are hundreds of thousands of distinct CDR3 sequences, less than 4.5% occurring once; the ten biggest clones make up 23%. Sample: PBMCs, taken on the day of the yellow fever booster vaccination. All receptors come from a man aged 18 to 30 who received the YFV17D yellow fever vaccine. Each CDR3 is given with its conserved first and last residue. D genes are given only for firm matches. The listing skips clone size in some rows; elsewhere it reads once, few, many or a size class.

abundance: many
d_gene: NA
j_gene: TRBJ1-4
v_gene: TRBV6-5
CDR3aa: CASMLRGSGEKLFF
CDR3nt: TGTGCCAGCATGCTTCGGGGTTCGGGTGAAAAACTGTTTTTT

abundance: many
d_gene: NA
j_gene: TRBJ2-2
v_gene: TRBV4-1
CDR3aa: CASSQEGPWPSTGELFF
CDR3nt: TGCGCCAGCAGCCAAGAGGGGCCCTGGCCGTCCACCGGGGAGCTGTTTTTT

abundance: NA
d_gene: NA
j_gene: TRBJ2-5
v_gene: TRBV13
CDR3aa: CASSNLQGLGETQYF
CDR3nt: TGTGCCAGCAGCAACTTACAGGGTTTAGGGGAGACCCAGTACTTC

abundance: many
d_gene: NA
j_gene: TRBJ2-6
v_gene: TRBV6-2/TRBV6-3
CDR3aa: CASSRGAPGANVLTF
CDR3nt: TGTGCCAGCAGTAGAGGGGCCCCTGGGGCCAACGTCCTGACTTTC

abundance: many
d_gene: NA
j_gene: TRBJ2-3
v_gene: TRBV6-6
CDR3aa: CASSYRGDTQYF
CDR3nt: TGTGCCAGCAGTTACCGCGGAGATACGCAGTATTTT

abundance: many
d_gene: TRBD1
j_gene: TRBJ1-2
v_gene: TRBV5-1
CDR3aa: CASSLWTGDNYGYTF
CDR3nt: TGCGCCAGCAGCTTGTGGACAGGGGACAACTATGGCTACACCTTC

abundance: many
d_gene: NA
j_gene: TRBJ2-2
v_gene: TRBV6-2/TRBV6-3
CDR3aa: CASSYYRHSNTGELFF
CDR3nt: TGTGCCAGCAGTTATTATCGTCACTCGAACACCGGGGAGCTGTTTTTT

abundance: many
d_gene: NA
j_gene: TRBJ1-2
v_gene: TRBV5-6
CDR3aa: CASSLGWQNYGYTF
CDR3nt: TGTGCCAGCAGCTTGGGATGGCAGAACTATGGCTACACCTTC

abundance: many
d_gene: TRBD2
j_gene: TRBJ2-2
v_gene: TRBV6-5
CDR3aa: CASTGLAGYTGELFF
CDR3nt: TGTGCCAGCACCGGACTAGCGGGGTACACCGGGGAGCTGTTTTTT

abundance: NA
d_gene: TRBD1
j_gene: TRBJ2-3
v_gene: TRBV27
CDR3aa: CASSFRGKTDTQYF
CDR3nt: TGTGCCAGCAGTTTCAGGGGGAAGACAGATACGCAGTATTTT

abundance: few
d_gene: NA
j_gene: TRBJ2-7
v_gene: TRBV5-3
CDR3aa: CARSLGRWRILTYEQYF
CDR3nt: TGTGCCAGAAGCTTGGGGAGATGGAGGATATTAACCTACGAGCAGTACTTC

abundance: few
d_gene: NA
j_gene: TRBJ1-4
v_gene: TRBV12-3/TRBV12-4
CDR3aa: CASSLAIRTPNEKLFF
CDR3nt: TGTGCCAGCAGTTTAGCGATCAGGACTCCTAATGAAAAACTGTTTTTT

abundance: many
d_gene: TRBD2
j_gene: TRBJ2-3
v_gene: TRBV27
CDR3aa: CASRAGGARVDTQYF
CDR3nt: TGTGCCAGCAGAGCCGGGGGGGCGAGGGTAGATACGCAGTATTTT

abundance: NA
d_gene: NA
j_gene: TRBJ1-5
v_gene: TRBV7-2
CDR3aa: CASSFDNQPQHF
CDR3nt: TGTGCCAGCAGCTTCGACAATCAGCCCCAGCATTTT

abundance: NA
d_gene: NA
j_gene: TRBJ1-2
v_gene: TRBV3-1
CDR3aa: CASRRGPIQFGYTF
CDR3nt: TGTGCCAGCAGACGCGGGCCCATCCAGTTCGGCTACACCTTC

abundance: NA
d_gene: NA
j_gene: TRBJ1-3
v_gene: TRBV3-1
CDR3aa: CASSQGGGNTIYF
CDR3nt: TGTGCCAGCAGCCAAGGAGGGGGAAACACCATATATTTT

abundance: few
d_gene: NA
j_gene: TRBJ2-1
v_gene: TRBV7-2
CDR3aa: CASSPKGDSYNEQFF
CDR3nt: TGTGCCAGCAGCCCTAAGGGGGACTCCTACAATGAGCAGTTCTTC

abundance: NA
d_gene: TRBD1
j_gene: TRBJ1-2
v_gene: TRBV5-5
CDR3aa: CASSLDGQGGNYGYTF
CDR3nt: TGTGCCAGCAGCTTGGATGGACAGGGGGGGAACTATGGCTACACCTTC

abundance: many
d_gene: TRBD1
j_gene: TRBJ2-7
v_gene: TRBV12-3/TRBV12-4
CDR3aa: CASSRQGELYF
CDR3nt: TGTGCCAGCAGCCGACAGGGCGAGCTGTACTTC

abundance: few
d_gene: NA
j_gene: TRBJ2-3
v_gene: TRBV18
CDR3aa: CASSPGLNTDTQYF
CDR3nt: TGTGCCAGCTCACCGGGACTTAACACAGATACGCAGTATTTT

abundance: many
d_gene: NA
j_gene: TRBJ2-1
v_gene: TRBV5-1
CDR3aa: CASFRDAGDEQFF
CDR3nt: TGCGCCAGCTTCCGGGACGCCGGAGATGAGCAGTTCTTC

abundance: NA
d_gene: NA
j_gene: TRBJ2-1
v_gene: TRBV9
CDR3aa: CASSGGSSVEQFF
CDR3nt: TGTGCCAGCAGCGGGGGGTCTTCGGTTGAGCAGTTCTTC

abundance: many
d_gene: NA
j_gene: TRBJ2-5
v_gene: TRBV28
CDR3aa: CASSTEYQETQYF
CDR3nt: TGTGCCAGCAGCACAGAGTACCAAGAGACCCAGTACTTC

abundance: many
d_gene: NA
j_gene: TRBJ1-4
v_gene: TRBV7-2
CDR3aa: CASSLGGPGRNEKLFF
CDR3nt: TGTGCCAGCAGCTTAGGGGGGCCAGGGAGAAATGAAAAACTGTTTTTT

abundance: many
d_gene: NA
j_gene: TRBJ2-5
v_gene: TRBV6-1
CDR3aa: CASSERFRAVETQYF
CDR3nt: TGTGCCAGCAGTGAACGGTTCAGGGCTGTCGAGACCCAGTACTTC

abundance: many
d_gene: NA
j_gene: TRBJ1-6
v_gene: TRBV27
CDR3aa: CASSININNSPLHF
CDR3nt: TGTGCCAGCAGTATCAACATAAATAATTCACCCCTCCACTTT

abundance: many
d_gene: NA
j_gene: TRBJ1-1
v_gene: TRBV5-1
CDR3aa: CASSLGTTEAFF
CDR3nt: TGCGCCAGCAGCTTGGGAACCACTGAAGCTTTCTTT

abundance: few
d_gene: TRBD2
j_gene: TRBJ2-2
v_gene: TRBV14
CDR3aa: CASSRDPLMGAGSTGELFF
CDR3nt: TGTGCCAGCAGCCGGGACCCACTGATGGGAGCGGGGTCGACCGGGGAGCTGTTTTTT

abundance: NA
d_gene: NA
j_gene: TRBJ1-2
v_gene: TRBV4-3
CDR3aa: CASSQDSQGRYTF
CDR3nt: TGCGCCAGCAGCCAAGACTCTCAAGGGCGCTACACCTTC

abundance: NA
d_gene: TRBD2
j_gene: TRBJ2-1
v_gene: TRBV23-1
CDR3aa: CASSQETSGGAWEQFF
CDR3nt: TGCGCCAGCAGTCAAGAAACTAGCGGGGGGGCGTGGGAGCAGTTCTTC

abundance: NA
d_gene: TRBD2
j_gene: TRBJ2-1
v_gene: TRBV3-1
CDR3aa: CASSQPLAGAGQFF
CDR3nt: TGTGCCAGCAGCCAGCCCCTAGCGGGGGCCGGGCAGTTCTTC

abundance: many
d_gene: TRBD1
j_gene: TRBJ2-3
v_gene: TRBV11-2
CDR3aa: CASSFNGQGTDTQYF
CDR3nt: TGTGCCAGCAGCTTCAACGGACAGGGGACAGATACGCAGTATTTT

abundance: many
d_gene: NA
j_gene: TRBJ2-7
v_gene: TRBV7-6
CDR3aa: CASSRDLTYEQYF
CDR3nt: TGTGCCAGCAGCCGGGATTTAACCTACGAGCAGTACTTC

abundance: many
d_gene: NA
j_gene: TRBJ2-7
v_gene: TRBV6-5
CDR3aa: CASSYSSSYEQYF
CDR3nt: TGTGCCAGCAGTTACTCAAGCTCCTACGAGCAGTACTTC

abundance: many
d_gene: TRBD2
j_gene: TRBJ2-1
v_gene: TRBV28
CDR3aa: CASSLGGGKGEQFF
CDR3nt: TGTGCCAGCAGTTTAGGGGGGGGGAAGGGAGAGCAGTTCTTC

abundance: NA
d_gene: NA
j_gene: TRBJ2-5
v_gene: TRBV5-4
CDR3aa: CASSPVSTAETQYF
CDR3nt: TGTGCCAGCAGCCCCGTTTCCACGGCAGAGACCCAGTACTTC

abundance: many
d_gene: TRBD2
j_gene: TRBJ2-3
v_gene: TRBV7-6
CDR3aa: CASSLEEGLAANTDTQYF
CDR3nt: TGTGCCAGCAGCTTAGAAGAGGGACTAGCGGCAAACACAGATACGCAGTATTTT

abundance: many
d_gene: NA
j_gene: TRBJ1-1
v_gene: TRBV7-2
CDR3aa: CASSSVIISAEAFF
CDR3nt: TGTGCCAGCAGCTCGGTGATTATAAGCGCTGAAGCTTTCTTT

abundance: many
d_gene: NA
j_gene: TRBJ2-7
v_gene: TRBV4-1
CDR3aa: CASSQAKSAEQYF
CDR3nt: TGCGCCAGCAGCCAAGCGAAGAGCGCCGAGCAGTACTTC

abundance: NA
d_gene: NA
j_gene: TRBJ1-1
v_gene: TRBV3-1
CDR3aa: CASSLSWGGNTEAFF
CDR3nt: TGTGCCAGCAGCCTAAGTTGGGGGGGGAACACTGAAGCTTTCTTT

abundance: NA
d_gene: TRBD2
j_gene: TRBJ2-3
v_gene: TRBV3-1
CDR3aa: CASSPLAGPDTQYF
CDR3nt: TGTGCCAGCAGCCCCCTAGCGGGACCAGATACGCAGTATTTT

abundance: NA
d_gene: NA
j_gene: TRBJ1-1
v_gene: TRBV4-3
CDR3aa: CASSQEPAPNTEAFF
CDR3nt: TGCGCCAGCAGCCAAGAACCGGCTCCGAACACTGAAGCTTTCTTT

abundance: many
d_gene: NA
j_gene: TRBJ1-2
v_gene: TRBV5-1
CDR3aa: CASSLQGSYGYTF
CDR3nt: TGCGCCAGCAGCTTGCAAGGGAGCTATGGCTACACCTTC

abundance: many
d_gene: NA
j_gene: TRBJ2-3
v_gene: TRBV4-1
CDR3aa: CASSPAPTDTQYF
CDR3nt: TGCGCCAGCAGCCCGGCCCCCACAGATACGCAGTATTTT

abundance: many
d_gene: NA
j_gene: TRBJ1-1
v_gene: TRBV30
CDR3aa: CAWSVDWNTEAFF
CDR3nt: TGTGCCTGGAGTGTGGACTGGAACACTGAAGCTTTCTTT

abundance: NA
d_gene: NA
j_gene: TRBJ1-1
v_gene: TRBV7-3
CDR3aa: CASSLSGNTVAFF
CDR3nt: TGTGCCAGCAGCCTAAGTGGGAACACTGTAGCTTTCTTT

abundance: few
d_gene: TRBD2
j_gene: TRBJ2-6
v_gene: TRBV7-2
CDR3aa: CASSLRGDIRAGANVLTF
CDR3nt: TGTGCCAGCAGCTTGCGGGGGGACATCAGAGCTGGGGCCAACGTCCTGACTTTC

abundance: many
d_gene: TRBD1
j_gene: TRBJ1-1
v_gene: TRBV5-4
CDR3aa: CASRRQGDYTEAFF
CDR3nt: TGTGCCAGCAGGCGGCAGGGGGACTACACTGAAGCTTTCTTT

abundance: few
d_gene: NA
j_gene: TRBJ2-3
v_gene: TRBV7-9
CDR3aa: CASRTRRDLDTQYF
CDR3nt: TGTGCCAGCAGAACTAGAAGGGATCTGGATACGCAGTATTTT